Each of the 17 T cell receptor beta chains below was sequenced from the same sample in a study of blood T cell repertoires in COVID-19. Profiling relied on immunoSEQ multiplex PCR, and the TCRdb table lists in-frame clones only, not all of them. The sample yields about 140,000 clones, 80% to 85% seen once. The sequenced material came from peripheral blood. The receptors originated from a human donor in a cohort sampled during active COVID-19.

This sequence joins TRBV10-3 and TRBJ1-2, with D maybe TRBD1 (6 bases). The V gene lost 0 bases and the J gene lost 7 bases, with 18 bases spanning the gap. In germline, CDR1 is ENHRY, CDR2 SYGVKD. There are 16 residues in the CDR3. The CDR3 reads CAISESGLIQGTGYTF. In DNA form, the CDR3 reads TGTGCCATCAGTGAGTCTGGTCTCATCCAGGGGACTGGCTACACCTTC.

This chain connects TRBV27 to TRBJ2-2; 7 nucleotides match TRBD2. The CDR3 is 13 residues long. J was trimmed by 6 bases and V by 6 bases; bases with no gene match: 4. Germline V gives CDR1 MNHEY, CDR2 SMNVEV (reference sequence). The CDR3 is CASRSGGPGELFF. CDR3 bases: TGTGCCAGCAGGTCGGGAGGACCCGGGGAGCTGTTTTTT.

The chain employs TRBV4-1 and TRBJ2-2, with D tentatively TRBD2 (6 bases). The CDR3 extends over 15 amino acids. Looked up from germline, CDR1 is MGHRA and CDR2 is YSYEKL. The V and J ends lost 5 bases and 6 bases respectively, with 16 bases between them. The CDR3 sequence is CASSRSAGQPGELFF. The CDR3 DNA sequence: TGCGCCAGCAGCAGATCAGCGGGCCAGCCCGGGGAGCTGTTTTTT.

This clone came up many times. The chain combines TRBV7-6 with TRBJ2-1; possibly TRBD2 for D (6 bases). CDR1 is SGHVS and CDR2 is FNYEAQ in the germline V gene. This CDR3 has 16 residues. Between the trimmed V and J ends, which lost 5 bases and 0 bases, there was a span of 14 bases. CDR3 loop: CASSPRDSSSYNEQFF. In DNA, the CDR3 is TGTGCCAGCAGCCCCCGGGACTCAAGCTCCTACAATGAGCAGTTCTTC.

CDR3 sequence reads: CASSQPGTSLNQPQHF. DNA for the CDR3: TGCGCCAGCAGCCAACCCGGGACATCTCTCAATCAGCCCCAGCATTTT. The gene calls are TRBV4-1 and TRBJ1-5; a weak D match, TRBD1 (6 bases). Germline V CDR1 and CDR2: MGHRA, YSYEKL. The CDR3 extends over 16 amino acids. V gave up 2 bases and J gave up 3 bases, with 14 bases separating them.

The CDR3 here is CASTRDSSSTDTQYF. The CDR3 DNA follows: TGCGCCAGCACCCGAGACAGTTCTAGCACAGATACGCAGTATTTT. The chain carries TRBV5-1 and TRBJ2-3, with a weak D call TRBD1 (5 bases). The germline V gene has CDR1 SGHRS and CDR2 YFSETQ. Trimming stripped 6 bases from V and 0 bases from J, with 14 bases between. CDR3 length: 15 residues.

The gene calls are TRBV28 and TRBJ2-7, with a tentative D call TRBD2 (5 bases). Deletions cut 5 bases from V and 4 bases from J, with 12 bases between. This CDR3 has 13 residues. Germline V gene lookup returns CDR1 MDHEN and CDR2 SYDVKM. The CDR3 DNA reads TGTGCCAGCAGTACGGACTCGTCGTACGAGCAGTACTTC. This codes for CASSTDSSYEQYF.

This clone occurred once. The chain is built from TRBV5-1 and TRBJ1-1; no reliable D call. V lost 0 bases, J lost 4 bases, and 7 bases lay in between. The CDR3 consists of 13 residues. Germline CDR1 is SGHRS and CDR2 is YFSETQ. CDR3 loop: CASSLERLTEAFF. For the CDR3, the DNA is TGCGCCAGCAGCTTGGAGCGGCTCACTGAAGCTTTCTTT.

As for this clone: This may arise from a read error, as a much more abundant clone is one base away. The CDR3 DNA reads TGTGCCAGCAGCCAGGGACAGGGGAACACTGAAGCTTTCTTT. Translation: CASSQGQGNTEAFF. The chain combines TRBV11-3 with TRBJ1-1; 9 bases fit TRBD1. Germline trimming cut 5 bases from V and 1 base from J; bases unmatched to any gene: 2. CDR3 length equals 14 residues. Germline assignment: CDR1 SGHNT and CDR2 YENEEA. The whole variable domain, filled in from reference TRBV11-3 and TRBJ1-1, reads EAGVVQSPRYKIIEKKQPVAFWCNPISGHNTLYWYLQNLGQGPELLIRYENEEAVDDSQLPKDRFSAERLKGVDSTLKIQPAELGDSAVYLCASSQGQGNTEAFFGQGTRLTVV.

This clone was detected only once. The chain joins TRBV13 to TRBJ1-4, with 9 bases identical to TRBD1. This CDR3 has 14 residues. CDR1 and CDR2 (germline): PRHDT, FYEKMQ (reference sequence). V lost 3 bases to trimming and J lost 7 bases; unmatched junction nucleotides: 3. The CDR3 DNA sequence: TGTGCCAGCAGCTTTGGGGACAGGGTTGAAAAACTGTTTTTT. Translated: CASSFGDRVEKLFF.

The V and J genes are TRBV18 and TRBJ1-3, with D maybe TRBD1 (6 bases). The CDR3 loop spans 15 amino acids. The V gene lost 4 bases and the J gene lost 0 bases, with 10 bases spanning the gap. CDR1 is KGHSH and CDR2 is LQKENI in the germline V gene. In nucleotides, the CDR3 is TGTGCCAGCTCACGAGGACAGAACTCTGGAAACACCATATATTTT. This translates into CASSRGQNSGNTIYF. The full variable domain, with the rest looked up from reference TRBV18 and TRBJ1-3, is NAGVMQNPRHLVRRRGQEARLRCSPMKGHSHVYWYRQLPEEGLKFMVYLQKENIIDESGMPKERFSAEFPKEGPSILRIQQVVRGDSAAYFCASSRGQNSGNTIYFGEGSWLTVV.

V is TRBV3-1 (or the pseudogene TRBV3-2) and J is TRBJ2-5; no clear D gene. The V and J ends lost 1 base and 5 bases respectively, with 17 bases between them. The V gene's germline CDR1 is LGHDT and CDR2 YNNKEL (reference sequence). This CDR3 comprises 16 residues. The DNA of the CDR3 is TGTGCCAGCAGCCAAGGGATACAGCCGGTTAGGGAGACCCAGTACTTC. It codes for CASSQGIQPVRETQYF.

CDR3 sequence: CASSALLDRPQGYTF. The CDR3 nucleotides are TGTGCCAGCAGCGCTTTATTGGACAGGCCCCAAGGCTACACCTTC. The chain is built from TRBV9 and TRBJ1-2; TRBD1 aligns across 7 bases. The CDR3 has 15 residues. V was pared by 3 bases and J by 8 bases, with 13 bases of the junction left unmatched. Germline CDR1 is SGDLS and CDR2 is YYNGEE.

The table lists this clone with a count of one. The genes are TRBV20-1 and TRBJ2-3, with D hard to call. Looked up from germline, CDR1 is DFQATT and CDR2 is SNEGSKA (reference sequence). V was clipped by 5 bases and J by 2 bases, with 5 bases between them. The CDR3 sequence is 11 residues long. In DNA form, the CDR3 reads TGCAGTGCTCTTCCCACAGATACGCAGTATTTT. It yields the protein CSALPTDTQYF.

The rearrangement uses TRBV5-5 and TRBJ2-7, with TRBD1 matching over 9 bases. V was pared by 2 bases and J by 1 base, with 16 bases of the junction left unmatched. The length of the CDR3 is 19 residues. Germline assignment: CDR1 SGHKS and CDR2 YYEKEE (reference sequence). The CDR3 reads CASSFPPSTGGAWSYEQYF. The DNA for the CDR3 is TGTGCCAGCAGCTTTCCCCCCTCAACAGGGGGCGCGTGGTCCTACGAGCAGTACTTC. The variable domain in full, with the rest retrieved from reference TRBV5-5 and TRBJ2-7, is DAGVTQSPTHLIKTRGQQVTLRCSPISGHKSVSWYQQVLGQGPQFIFQYYEKEERGRGNFPDRFSARQFPNYSSELNVNALLLGDSALYLCASSFPPSTGGAWSYEQYFGPGTRLTVT.

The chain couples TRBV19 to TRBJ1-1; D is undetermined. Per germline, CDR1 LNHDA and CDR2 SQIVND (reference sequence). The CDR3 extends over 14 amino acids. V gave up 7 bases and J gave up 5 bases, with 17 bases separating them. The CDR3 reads CASISEGRRTEAFF. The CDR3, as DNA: TGTGCCAGTATCTCCGAAGGGAGGCGGACTGAAGCTTTCTTT.

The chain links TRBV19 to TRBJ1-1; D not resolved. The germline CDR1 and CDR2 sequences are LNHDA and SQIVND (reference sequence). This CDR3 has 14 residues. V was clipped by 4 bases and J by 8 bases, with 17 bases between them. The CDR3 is CASSTLDTPLEAFF. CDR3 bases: TGTGCCAGTAGTACCCTTGACACCCCGCTAGAAGCTTTCTTT.